A selection of T cell receptor beta chains follows, all from one sample in a study of control samples from healthy donors and cancer patients. The repertoire was sequenced with immunoSEQ multiplex PCR; TCRdb's copy has only in-frame clones and lacks some. The repertoire holds about 120,000 clones, with roughly 90% as singletons. Source material: blood. The source of these receptors is a man aged 45-60 years in good health. The CDR3 runs from the conserved cysteine through the conserved F or W. D genes are given only for firm matches. Clone size is stated in some rows and not others, as once, few, many or a class when expanded.

v_gene: TRBV19
j_gene: TRBJ2-7
d_gene: TRBD2
abundance: NA
CDR3aa: CASSPGGPYEQYF
CDR3nt: TGTGCCAGTTCTCCGGGAGGGCCCTACGAGCAGTACTTC

v_gene: TRBV6-4
j_gene: TRBJ1-6
d_gene: NA
abundance: NA
CDR3aa: CASSDSRQDRTYNSPLHF
CDR3nt: TGTGCCAGCAGTGACTCGAGACAGGATAGGACCTATAATTCACCCCTCCACTTT

v_gene: TRBV5-8
j_gene: TRBJ2-1
d_gene: NA
abundance: NA
CDR3aa: CASSSPLGGEQFF
CDR3nt: TGTGCCAGCAGCTCGCCCCTCGGGGGTGAGCAGTTCTTC

v_gene: TRBV23-1
j_gene: TRBJ2-2
d_gene: NA
abundance: NA
CDR3aa: CASSHGDFNTGELFF
CDR3nt: TGCGCCAGCAGTCACGGGGACTTTAACACCGGGGAGCTGTTTTTT

v_gene: TRBV27
j_gene: TRBJ2-7
d_gene: TRBD1
abundance: NA
CDR3aa: CASSLGQGSYEQYF
CDR3nt: TGTGCCAGCAGTCTCGGACAGGGTTCCTACGAGCAGTACTTC

v_gene: TRBV10-3
j_gene: TRBJ1-1
d_gene: NA
abundance: NA
CDR3aa: CAISESGGTEAFF
CDR3nt: TGTGCCATCAGTGAGTCGGGGGGCACTGAAGCTTTCTTT

v_gene: TRBV29-1
j_gene: TRBJ2-1
d_gene: NA
abundance: NA
CDR3aa: CSVPDGGSNEQFF
CDR3nt: TGCAGCGTCCCGGACGGAGGGTCGAATGAGCAGTTCTTC

v_gene: TRBV14
j_gene: TRBJ2-3
d_gene: NA
abundance: NA
CDR3aa: CASSQRGDTQYF
CDR3nt: TGTGCCAGCAGCCAACGGGGCGATACGCAGTATTTT

v_gene: TRBV24-1
j_gene: TRBJ1-1
d_gene: NA
abundance: NA
CDR3aa: CATSDSGREAFF
CDR3nt: TGTGCCACCAGTGATTCGGGGCGGGAAGCTTTCTTT

v_gene: TRBV5-1
j_gene: TRBJ2-7
d_gene: TRBD1
abundance: NA
CDR3aa: CASSYGRQGAAYEQYF
CDR3nt: TGCGCCAGCAGCTACGGGCGCCAGGGGGCAGCCTACGAGCAGTACTTC

v_gene: TRBV21-1
j_gene: TRBJ1-2
d_gene: NA
abundance: NA
CDR3aa: CASSFRDNESGYTF
CDR3nt: TGTGCCAGCAGCTTCCGGGACAACGAAAGTGGCTACACCTTC

v_gene: TRBV29-1
j_gene: TRBJ2-6
d_gene: TRBD1
abundance: NA
CDR3aa: CSVGDRGSGANVLTF
CDR3nt: TGCAGCGTGGGGGACAGGGGTTCTGGGGCCAACGTCCTGACTTTC

v_gene: TRBV24-1
j_gene: TRBJ1-6
d_gene: NA
abundance: NA
CDR3aa: CATSDLQGIYNSPLHF
CDR3nt: TGTGCCACCAGTGATTTGCAGGGGATCTATAATTCACCCCTCCACTTT

v_gene: TRBV7-8
j_gene: TRBJ2-1
d_gene: TRBD1
abundance: once
CDR3aa: CASKPGQGNEQFF
CDR3nt: TGTGCCAGCAAACCGGGACAGGGGAATGAGCAGTTCTTC

v_gene: TRBV6-5
j_gene: TRBJ1-6
d_gene: NA
abundance: NA
CDR3aa: CASSYSGGPNSPLHF
CDR3nt: TGTGCCAGCAGTTACTCGGGGGGCCCTAATTCACCCCTCCACTTT

v_gene: TRBV5-1
j_gene: TRBJ1-3
d_gene: NA
abundance: NA
CDR3aa: CASSFTGTSGNTIYF
CDR3nt: TGCGCCAGCAGCTTCACAGGTACCTCTGGAAACACCATATATTTT

v_gene: TRBV6-4
j_gene: TRBJ2-3
d_gene: TRBD2
abundance: NA
CDR3aa: CASSDTSGGDTQYF
CDR3nt: TGTGCCAGCAGTGACACCTCGGGGGGAGATACGCAGTATTTT

v_gene: TRBV5-1
j_gene: TRBJ1-2
d_gene: NA
abundance: NA
CDR3aa: CASTPDTPGYGYTF
CDR3nt: TGCGCCAGCACCCCGGACACCCCCGGCTATGGCTACACCTTC

v_gene: TRBV24-1
j_gene: TRBJ2-1
d_gene: NA
abundance: NA
CDR3aa: CATMAPLSHEQFF
CDR3nt: TGTGCCACCATGGCCCCGTTGTCGCATGAGCAGTTCTTC

v_gene: TRBV6-2/TRBV6-3
j_gene: TRBJ1-2
d_gene: NA
abundance: NA
CDR3aa: CASSNRDNYGYTF
CDR3nt: TGTGCCAGCAGCAACAGGGATAACTATGGCTACACCTTC

v_gene: TRBV27
j_gene: TRBJ2-1
d_gene: NA
abundance: once
CDR3aa: CASSSYRDNEQFF
CDR3nt: TGTGCCAGCAGTTCATACAGGGACAATGAGCAGTTCTTC

v_gene: TRBV19
j_gene: TRBJ1-5
d_gene: TRBD1
abundance: once
CDR3aa: CASSLTGGGNQPQHF
CDR3nt: TGTGCCAGTAGCCTAACAGGGGGGGGGAATCAGCCCCAGCATTTT

v_gene: TRBV11-2
j_gene: TRBJ2-5
d_gene: NA
abundance: NA
CDR3aa: CASSLGAEQETQYF
CDR3nt: TGTGCCAGCAGCTTAGGGGCGGAACAAGAGACCCAGTACTTC

v_gene: TRBV5-1
j_gene: TRBJ2-7
d_gene: TRBD2
abundance: NA
CDR3aa: CASSPGVAGLQYEQYF
CDR3nt: TGCGCCAGCAGCCCCGGGGTAGCGGGGTTACAATACGAGCAGTACTTC

v_gene: TRBV3-1/TRBV3-2
j_gene: TRBJ1-1
d_gene: NA
abundance: NA
CDR3aa: CASSGGRLMNTEAFF
CDR3nt: TGTGCCAGCAGCGGGGGACGGTTAATGAACACTGAAGCTTTCTTT

v_gene: TRBV6-4
j_gene: TRBJ2-2
d_gene: NA
abundance: NA
CDR3aa: CASSAWGDLNTGELFF
CDR3nt: TGTGCCAGCAGTGCTTGGGGGGACCTAAACACCGGGGAGCTGTTTTTT

v_gene: TRBV5-1
j_gene: TRBJ2-3
d_gene: NA
abundance: NA
CDR3aa: CASSLGWEAQADTQYF
CDR3nt: TGCGCCAGCAGCTTGGGTTGGGAGGCCCAGGCAGATACGCAGTATTTT

v_gene: TRBV3-1/TRBV3-2
j_gene: TRBJ1-5
d_gene: NA
abundance: NA
CDR3aa: CASSQGGAQHF
CDR3nt: TGTGCCAGCAGCCAAGGGGGGGCCCAGCATTTT

v_gene: TRBV6-5
j_gene: TRBJ2-3
d_gene: TRBD1
abundance: NA
CDR3aa: CASSRGTARDTQYF
CDR3nt: TGTGCCAGCAGCCGTGGGACAGCGAGAGATACGCAGTATTTT

v_gene: TRBV19
j_gene: TRBJ1-1
d_gene: TRBD1
abundance: NA
CDR3aa: CASSRTGGNDEAFF
CDR3nt: TGTGCCAGTAGTAGGACAGGGGGTAACGATGAAGCTTTCTTT

v_gene: TRBV6-2/TRBV6-3
j_gene: TRBJ2-1
d_gene: TRBD2
abundance: NA
CDR3aa: CASSPLGGGAYNEQFF
CDR3nt: TGTGCCAGCAGTCCCCTCGGCGGGGGGGCCTACAATGAGCAGTTCTTC

v_gene: TRBV29-1
j_gene: TRBJ1-2
d_gene: NA
abundance: NA
CDR3aa: CSTWGDGSYGYTF
CDR3nt: TGCAGCACGTGGGGGGACGGTAGCTATGGCTACACCTTC

v_gene: TRBV19
j_gene: TRBJ2-7
d_gene: TRBD1
abundance: NA
CDR3aa: CATMTGNEQYF
CDR3nt: TGTGCCACCATGACAGGGAACGAGCAGTACTTC

v_gene: TRBV19
j_gene: TRBJ1-5
d_gene: NA
abundance: NA
CDR3aa: CASSISGISNQPQHF
CDR3nt: TGTGCCAGTAGTATTTCAGGGATTAGCAATCAGCCCCAGCATTTT

v_gene: TRBV24-1
j_gene: TRBJ1-1
d_gene: TRBD1
abundance: NA
CDR3aa: CATSDFTGANTEAFF
CDR3nt: TGTGCCACCAGTGACTTCACAGGGGCGAACACTGAAGCTTTCTTT

v_gene: TRBV6-2/TRBV6-3
j_gene: TRBJ1-2
d_gene: NA
abundance: NA
CDR3aa: CASSYSAGYGYTF
CDR3nt: TGTGCCAGCAGTTACTCTGCAGGCTATGGCTACACCTTC

v_gene: TRBV30
j_gene: TRBJ2-5
d_gene: TRBD2
abundance: NA
CDR3aa: CAWSTRTSGGAGETQYF
CDR3nt: TGTGCCTGGAGTACCCGGACTAGCGGGGGGGCCGGGGAGACCCAGTACTTC